The 18 T cell receptor beta chains below were found in one sample sequenced in a study of cytomegalovirus exposure and HLA in healthy donors. Use of 60 Vbeta and 13 Jbeta primers characterized the PCR. Method: immunoSEQ multiplex PCR; TCRdb's copy keeps in-frame clones and lacks some. The data hold about 110,000 clones, with around 88% observed a single time. Specimen: PBMCs. The receptors come from a man in his forties in good health and CMV-seronegative.

The J gene is TRBJ2-7, the V gene TRBV6-5, with D possibly being TRBD1 (5 bases). V lost 0 bases and J 10 bases, leaving 13 bases between the germline ends. Germline CDR1 and CDR2: MNHEY and SVGAGI. The CDR3 runs to 13 residues. The CDR3 DNA is TGTGCCAGCAGTTACTCGAGGCCAGGGCGACAGTACTTC. Its protein is CASSYSRPGRQYF.

The rearrangement links TRBV11-3 to TRBJ2-5; 9 positions match TRBD1. The germline V gene has CDR1 SGHNT and CDR2 YENEEA. The CDR3 has 15 amino acids. Unmatched junction bases numbered 5, after V lost 5 bases and J lost 1 base. The CDR3, as DNA: TGTGCCAGCAGCCCCGGGACAGGGCCCCAAGAGACCCAGTACTTC. The encoded protein is CASSPGTGPQETQYF.

Here the CDR3 reads CASNPGQQETQYF. The CDR3, as DNA: TGTGCCAGCAACCCGGGACAGCAAGAGACCCAGTACTTC. This chain uses TRBV2 with TRBJ2-5, with 7 bases matching TRBD1. The germline gives CDR1 SNHLY, CDR2 FYNNEI. Trimming took 7 bases from V and 2 from J; bases not matched to a gene: 4. The CDR3 totals 13 residues.

This chain connects TRBV9 to TRBJ1-1; D is perhaps TRBD1 (5 bases). The germline V and J ends were trimmed by 3 bases and 1 base, with 13 bases remaining between them. This CDR3 is 15 amino acids long. Germline-derived CDR1 and CDR2 are SGDLS and YYNGEE. CDR3 sequence (DNA): TGTGCCAGCAGCGACCTCATCCAGGGGAACACTGAAGCTTTCTTT. It translates to CASSDLIQGNTEAFF.

This chain connects TRBV4-1 to TRBJ2-2, with D maybe TRBD2 (6 bases). V lost 7 bases to trimming and J lost 6 bases, with 12 bases between them. CDR3 length equals 13 residues. Germline CDR1 and CDR2: MGHRA and YSYEKL. The DNA of the CDR3 is TGCGCCAGCACCAAAACGGGGGCCGGGGAGCTGTTTTTT. It is translated as CASTKTGAGELFF.

The chain couples TRBV29-1 to TRBJ2-1, with TRBD2 identical over 8 bases. The J segment lost 5 bases and the V segment lost 4 bases, leaving 13 bases of the junction unmatched. The germline V gene encodes CDR1 SQVTM and CDR2 ANQGSEA. CDR3 size: 16 residues. This CDR3 is CSVVERGGVINNEQFF. As DNA, the CDR3 is TGCAGCGTTGTAGAACGGGGGGGCGTTATCAACAATGAGCAGTTCTTC.

This clone is a singleton in its sample. The chain links TRBV30 to TRBJ1-4; D is possibly TRBD1 (5 bases). This CDR3 is 14 amino acids long. Looked up from germline, CDR1 is GTSNPN and CDR2 is SVGIG (reference sequence). The V end lost 0 bases, the J end lost 7 bases, and 12 bases lay between the germline ends. CDR3 loop: CAWSVGVDSEKLFF. The CDR3 bases are TGTGCCTGGAGTGTAGGGGTAGATTCTGAAAAACTGTTTTTT.

The CDR3 region has the DNA TGTGCCAGCAGCTTATTCCGACTAGCGGGGGTCGGGGATACGCAGTATTTT. Translation: CASSLFRLAGVGDTQYF. The chain is built from TRBV5-4 and TRBJ2-3, with 12 bases lining up with TRBD2. Unmatched junction bases numbered 10, after V lost 2 bases and J lost 6 bases. CDR1 is SGHNT, CDR2 YYREEE, per germline (reference sequence). This CDR3 contains 17 residues.

V gene TRBV7-2 combines with J gene TRBJ1-5, with a weak D call TRBD1 (5 bases). Trimming removed 1 base from V and 1 base from J, with 17 bases in between. Germline CDR1 is SGHTA and CDR2 is FQGNSA. CDR3 length: 18 residues. The CDR3 DNA follows: TGTGCCAGCAGCTTAGGGATCGGGGGGGTCGGGAGCAATCAGCCCCAGCATTTT. This sequence encodes CASSLGIGGVGSNQPQHF.

This clone was counted between two and nine times. The rearrangement uses TRBV4-2 and TRBJ2-1; 7 nucleotides align to TRBD2. This CDR3 region has 15 residues. Germline values: CDR1 LGHNA, CDR2 YNFKEQ. The V gene end was trimmed by 4 bases and the J gene end by 5 bases; junction bases not matched to a gene: 8. As DNA, the CDR3 is TGTGCCAGCAGCCCAACTAGCGAACGGAACAATGAGCAGTTCTTC. It encodes CASSPTSERNNEQFF.

V usage is TRBV5-4 and J usage is TRBJ1-1; 8 bases align to TRBD1. V was clipped by 0 bases and J by 5 bases; unmatched bases: 9. Germline assignment: CDR1 SGHNT and CDR2 YYREEE (reference sequence). This CDR3 has 16 amino acids. CDR3 sequence reads: CASSLAPTGVDTEAFF. The CDR3 region has the DNA TGTGCCAGCAGCTTGGCCCCGACAGGGGTAGATACTGAAGCTTTCTTT.

This chain connects TRBV6-5 to TRBJ2-7; a possible D gene is TRBD1 (5 bases). Germline V gene lookup returns CDR1 MNHEY and CDR2 SVGAGI. CDR3 length equals 15 residues. Trimming took 5 bases from V and 0 from J, leaving 14 bases between them. Here the CDR3 DNA reads TGTGCCAGCAGTCCCCAGGACAAGAGCTCCTACGAGCAGTACTTC. It is translated as CASSPQDKSSYEQYF.

V usage is TRBV7-9 and J usage is TRBJ1-1; a possible D gene is TRBD1 (6 bases). Trimming left V 5 bases short and J 1 base short, with 17 bases between. Germline V CDR1 and CDR2: SEHNR, FQNEAQ (reference sequence). The CDR3 extends over 16 amino acids. CDR3 DNA: TGTGCCAGCAGCCCGCGGGGGGCAGGGACGAACACTGAAGCTTTCTTT. Translation: CASSPRGAGTNTEAFF. The full variable domain, with the rest looked up from reference TRBV7-9 and TRBJ1-1, is DTGVSQNPRHKITKRGQNVTFRCDPISEHNRLYWYRQTLGQGPEFLTYFQNEAQLEKSRLLSDRFSAERPKGSFSTLEIQRTEQGDSAMYLCASSPRGAGTNTEAFFGQGTRLTVV.

V is TRBV6-5 and J is TRBJ1-2, with D unresolved. The V gene's germline CDR1 is MNHEY and CDR2 SVGAGI. The V end lost 6 bases, the J end lost 4 bases, and 15 bases lay between the germline ends. The CDR3 is 14 residues long. The DNA for the CDR3 is TGTGCCAGCAGCCTGACAAGACCCCCCTATGGCTACACCTTC. As protein: CASSLTRPPYGYTF.

The J gene is TRBJ1-5, the V gene TRBV5-1; 11 positions agree with TRBD1. Trimming took 0 bases from V and 6 from J; bases not matched to a gene: 2. There are 15 residues in the CDR3. The germline CDR1 and CDR2 sequences are SGHRS and YFSETQ. The CDR3 coding sequence is TGCGCCAGCAGCTTGGGGACAGGGGGCGGTCAGCCCCAGCATTTT. This sequence encodes CASSLGTGGGQPQHF. The variable domain in full, completed from reference TRBV5-1 and TRBJ1-5, reads KAGVTQTPRYLIKTRGQQVTLSCSPISGHRSVSWYQQTPGQGLQFLFEYFSETQRNKGNFPGRFSGRQFSNSRSEMNVSTLELGDSALYLCASSLGTGGGQPQHFGDGTRLSIL.

The chain uses TRBV9 and TRBJ1-5; D remains unclear. Per germline, CDR1 SGDLS and CDR2 YYNGEE. CDR3 size: 14 residues. V lost 4 bases, J lost 0 bases, and 8 bases lay in between. Here the CDR3 DNA reads TGTGCCAGCAGCCCAGGAGGTAGCAATCAGCCCCAGCATTTT. The encoded protein is CASSPGGSNQPQHF.

The V call is TRBV6-5, the J call TRBJ1-1, with TRBD1 as a possible D gene (5 bases). CDR3 size: 13 residues. CDR1 MNHEY and CDR2 SVGAGI come from the germline V gene. V dropped 4 bases and J dropped 6 bases, with 12 bases sitting between them. CDR3 nucleotides: TGTGCCAGCAGTTCCCCAGGGTACCCTGAAGCTTTCTTT. Translating it yields CASSSPGYPEAFF.

This chain connects TRBV5-1 to TRBJ2-5; D is unresolved. The CDR3 is 15 residues long. CDR1 and CDR2 from the germline V gene are SGHRS and YFSETQ. Trimming shortened V by 0 bases and J by 4 bases, and 13 bases separated the two germline ends. The CDR3 reads CASSLAGSHGETQYF. For the CDR3, the DNA is TGCGCCAGCAGCTTGGCTGGTAGCCACGGAGAGACCCAGTACTTC.